This T cell receptor beta chain is drawn from a study of Graves' ophthalmopathy and Graves' hyperthyroidism. Overall study findings and caveats: It was with about 68% sensitivity and under 85% specificity that the model predicted ophthalmopathy progression. In blood appeared most of the expanded thyroid clonotypes whose frequency exceeded 0.001.

This clonotype has only a few counts. Its antigen is still unknown. Trimming left V 6 bases short and J 4 bases short, with 18 bases between. The CDR3 has 15 residues. The V gene's germline CDR1 is SNHLY and CDR2 FYNNEI. Clinical symptoms and serum thyroxine were used for diagnosis; TRAb, thyroid ultrasound and orbital computed tomography were also relied on. Isolation of PBMCs was performed using 10 ml of fresh peripheral blood. Amplification from RNA transcripts yielded the TCR beta CDR3 regions. Second-round multiplex PCR followed a first-round RT-PCR using HTBI primers. TCRdb ran MiXCR on the multiplex PCR reads and lists one entry per CDR3 protein. The sample lists roughly 500,000 distinct CDR3 sequences, approximately 15% seen once, with around 9.8% in the top ten.

Specimen: blood. The chain links TRBV2 to TRBJ2-5; perhaps TRBD1 as D (6 bases). This TCR was sampled from a woman in her 30s with Graves' ophthalmopathy. CDR3 amino acids: CASSQNRVLAETQYF. As DNA, the CDR3 is TGTGCCAGCAGCCAAAACAGGGTCCTCGCAGAGACCCAGTACTTC. Together with reference TRBV2 and TRBJ2-5, the CDR3 gives the full variable domain: EPEVTQTPSHQVTQMGQEVILRCVPISNHLYFYWYRQILGQKVEFLVSFYNNEISEKSEIFDDQFSVERPDGSNFTLKIRSTKLEDSAMYFCASSQNRVLAETQYFGPGTRLLVL.